The table lists the clone carrying this T cell receptor (beta chain) with a count of one. Profiling relied on immunoSEQ multiplex PCR, and the TCRdb table lists in-frame clones only, not all of them. The top ten hold over 2% of the sample, which has about 120,000 clones, 85% to 90% seen once. The sample is drawn from a study of control samples from healthy donors and cancer patients. Sequences were obtained from blood. The receptor comes from a woman in her 70s in good health.

CDR3 nucleotides: TGTGCCAGCTCAGAGGACAGTAACTATGGCTACACCTTC. Translation gives CASSEDSNYGYTF. The V call is TRBV18, the J call TRBJ1-2; possible D gene TRBD1, 6 bases. Germline loops: CDR1 KGHSH, CDR2 LQKENI. Trimming shortened V by 5 bases and J by 1 base, and 8 bases separated the two germline ends. This CDR3 has 13 residues.